The 11 T cell receptor beta chains below come from one sample, sequenced in a study of T cell repertoires in cytomegalovirus infection. These receptors have no known antigen. From the reads, TCRdb called clonotypes with MiXCR, one entry per CDR3 protein. The sample carries roughly 70,000 distinct CDR3 sequences, 20% recorded once. The sample consisted of CD8+ T cells from cultured PBMCs, taken from culture after CMV antigen stimulation. The receptors come from a human donor in good health (CMV status not recorded). Some clones in this sample may be carry-over from other donors' samples.

V and J are TRBV7-8 and TRBJ1-3, with 7 nucleotides matching TRBD1. This CDR3 spans 17 amino acids. The germline CDR1 and CDR2 sequences are SGHVS and FQNEAQ. The trim removed 1 base at V and 0 bases at J, leaving 6 bases unmatched. CDR3 protein: CASSLDRGLSSGNTIYF. As DNA, the CDR3 is TGTGCCAGCAGCTTAGACAGGGGACTGAGCTCTGGAAACACCATATATTTT. Together with reference TRBV7-8 and TRBJ1-3, the CDR3 gives the full variable domain: GAGVSQSPRYKVAKRGQDVALRCDPISGHVSLFWYQQALGQGPEFLTYFQNEAQLDKSGLPSDRFFAERPEGSVSTLKIQRTQQEDSAVYLCASSLDRGLSSGNTIYFGEGSWLTVV.

The chain employs TRBV7-2 and TRBJ1-1, with no clear D. Trimming took 5 bases from V and 5 from J, leaving 12 bases between them. This CDR3 is 13 amino acids long. Germline lookup yields CDR1 SGHTA and CDR2 FQGNSA. The CDR3 DNA reads TGTGCCAGCAGCGTGGACTGGGGTACTGAAGCTTTCTTT. Translated, it gives CASSVDWGTEAFF.

The sample holds many counts of this clonotype. V is TRBV7-9 and J is TRBJ1-1; 7 positions agree with TRBD1. Germline CDR1 SEHNR, CDR2 FQNEAQ (reference sequence). The CDR3 has 16 amino acids. J lost 3 bases, V lost 3 bases, and 10 bases had no gene match. This chain's CDR3 is CASSFAGTVGDTEAFF. The CDR3 bases are TGTGCCAGCAGCTTCGCCGGGACAGTCGGCGACACTGAAGCTTTCTTT.

This chain uses TRBV6-5 with TRBJ2-7, with D possibly being TRBD1 (6 bases). CDR3 length: 16 amino acids. The V gene's germline CDR1 is MNHEY and CDR2 SVGAGI. Trimming left V 0 bases short and J 1 base short, with 13 bases between. CDR3 residues: CASSYSMGDTSYEQYF. The CDR3 DNA reads TGTGCCAGCAGTTACTCCATGGGGGACACATCCTACGAGCAGTACTTC.

This clonotype showed up just a few times. The chain uses TRBV28 and TRBJ2-5; either TRBD1 or TRBD2 may supply D (5 bases each). V gave up 5 bases and J gave up 4 bases, with 14 bases separating them. In germline, CDR1 is MDHEN, CDR2 SYDVKM. The CDR3 contains 14 residues. The CDR3 nucleotides are TGTGCCAGCAGTCCCTTAGGGGACGCAGAGACCCAGTACTTC. Translation: CASSPLGDAETQYF.

This clonotype has only a few counts. The chain links TRBV7-2 to TRBJ2-7, with 10 bases matching TRBD1. The CDR3 totals 17 residues. The germline CDR1 and CDR2 sequences are SGHTA and FQGNSA. V was pared by 4 bases and J by 2 bases, with 11 bases of the junction left unmatched. For the CDR3, the DNA is TGTGCCAGCAGCTCCCCCTGGGGGGACAGGGGAACCTACGAGCAGTACTTC. It specifies CASSSPWGDRGTYEQYF.

This clonotype occurred many times. The chain joins TRBV20-1 to TRBJ1-2; 9 nucleotides match TRBD1. CDR1 and CDR2 (germline): DFQATT, SNEGSKA (reference sequence). The CDR3 length is 14 residues. Losses at the gene ends were 5 bases for V and 4 bases for J; bases not matched to a gene: 8. Here the CDR3 reads CSALNRDRAYGYTF. CDR3 in DNA: TGCAGTGCTTTAAACCGGGACAGGGCCTATGGCTACACCTTC.

This clonotype showed up just a few times. The V gene is TRBV7-2, the J gene TRBJ2-5; 9 nucleotides align to TRBD1. Germline V gene lookup returns CDR1 SGHTA and CDR2 FQGNSA. The CDR3 contains 15 residues. V lost 5 bases and J lost 9; bases outside the gene matches: 13. The CDR3 sequence: CASSRRPGQGSSQYF. CDR3 bases: TGTGCCAGCAGCCGGAGACCGGGACAGGGCTCTTCCCAGTACTTC.

This clonotype was counted between two and nine times. This chain joins TRBV7-2 and TRBJ1-5, with TRBD1 matching 9 bases. Germline V lookup: CDR1 SGHTA, CDR2 FQGNSA. Trimming at V came to 1 base and at J to 10 bases, leaving 11 bases not matched to a gene. This CDR3 has 16 residues. The CDR3 DNA reads TGTGCCAGCAGCTTAGTGCCGTGGGACAGGGTCAATCCCCAGCATTTT. It encodes CASSLVPWDRVNPQHF.

This clonotype was observed a few times. The chain carries TRBV7-7 and TRBJ2-5; D gene unclear. In germline, CDR1 is SSHAT, CDR2 FNYEAQ (reference sequence). The CDR3 runs to 13 residues. The CDR3 region has the DNA TGTGCTAGTCAAGGTTCGACCCAAGAGACCCAGTACTTC. Encoded protein: CASQGSTQETQYF.

The chain recombines TRBV4-1 with TRBJ1-5; 8 positions match TRBD1. After removal of 0 bases from V and 6 bases from J, the junction contained 4 bases not matched to a gene. CDR3 length: 15 residues. Germline V CDR1 and CDR2: MGHRA, YSYEKL. The CDR3 loop reads CASSQDRQGTQPQHF. CDR3 in DNA: TGCGCCAGCAGCCAAGACCGACAGGGGACTCAGCCCCAGCATTTT.